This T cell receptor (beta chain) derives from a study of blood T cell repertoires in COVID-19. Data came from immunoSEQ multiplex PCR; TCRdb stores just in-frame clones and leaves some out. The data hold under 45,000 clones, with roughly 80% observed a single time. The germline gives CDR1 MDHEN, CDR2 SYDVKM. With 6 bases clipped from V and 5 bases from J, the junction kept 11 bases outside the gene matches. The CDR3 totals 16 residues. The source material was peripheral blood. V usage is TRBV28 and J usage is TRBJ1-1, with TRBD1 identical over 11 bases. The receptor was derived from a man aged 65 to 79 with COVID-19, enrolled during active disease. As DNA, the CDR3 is TGTGCCAGCAGCGGACAGGGGGCTCGATGGGAGACTGAAGCTTTCTTT. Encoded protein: CASSGQGARWETEAFF.